A selection of T cell receptor beta chains follows, all from one sample in a study of cytomegalovirus exposure and HLA in healthy donors. Method: immunoSEQ multiplex PCR; TCRdb's copy keeps in-frame clones and lacks some. The top ten hold approximately 0.22% of the sample, which has approximately 220,000 clones, around 79% seen once. Sample: PBMCs. The receptors here all came from a girl aged 2-15 years in good health and CMV-seronegative. The CDR3 runs from the conserved cysteine through the conserved F or W. The order of the fields is V gene, clone size, D gene, CDR3 length, J gene, CDR3 protein, CDR3 DNA. D genes are given only for firm matches. The size field is filled for only some rows; it gives once, few, many or a size class.

v_call: TRBV5-6
clone_size: -
d_call: -
cdr3_length: 16
j_call: TRBJ1-2
cdr3_aa: CASSPAGGAQDYGYTF
cdr3_nt: TGTGCCAGCAGCCCCGCCGGGGGGGCGCAGGACTATGGCTACACCTTC

v_call: TRBV7-8
clone_size: -
d_call: -
cdr3_length: 11
j_call: TRBJ2-7
cdr3_aa: CASSVNGVQYF
cdr3_nt: TGTGCCAGCAGCGTTAATGGAGTGCAGTACTTC

v_call: TRBV19
clone_size: -
d_call: TRBD1
cdr3_length: 11
j_call: TRBJ1-2
cdr3_aa: CGAGQVYGYTF
cdr3_nt: TGTGGGGCGGGACAGGTCTATGGCTACACCTTC

v_call: TRBV2
clone_size: -
d_call: TRBD1
cdr3_length: 17
j_call: TRBJ1-5
cdr3_aa: CASSAPTTGGGNQPQHF
cdr3_nt: TGTGCCAGCAGTGCACCTACGACAGGGGGAGGCAATCAGCCCCAGCATTTT

v_call: TRBV6-1
clone_size: -
d_call: TRBD1
cdr3_length: 14
j_call: TRBJ2-7
cdr3_aa: CASRTGTGAYEQYF
cdr3_nt: TGTGCCAGCAGGACCGGGACAGGGGCCTACGAGCAGTACTTC

v_call: TRBV10-3
clone_size: -
d_call: -
cdr3_length: 15
j_call: TRBJ1-1
cdr3_aa: CAISEYAQTNTEAFF
cdr3_nt: TGTGCCATCAGTGAGTATGCACAGACGAACACTGAAGCTTTCTTT

v_call: TRBV12-5
clone_size: once
d_call: -
cdr3_length: 17
j_call: TRBJ2-6
cdr3_aa: CASGGVTGFSGANVLTF
cdr3_nt: TGTGCTAGTGGTGGAGTGACAGGCTTCTCTGGGGCCAACGTCCTGACTTTC

v_call: TRBV11-2
clone_size: -
d_call: -
cdr3_length: 15
j_call: TRBJ2-7
cdr3_aa: CASRQAGVLSYEQYF
cdr3_nt: TGTGCCAGCAGACAAGCAGGGGTTTTGTCCTACGAGCAGTACTTC

v_call: TRBV29-1
clone_size: -
d_call: TRBD1
cdr3_length: 13
j_call: TRBJ1-1
cdr3_aa: CSVRRGTGAQAFF
cdr3_nt: TGCAGCGTCCGCCGGGGGACAGGGGCTCAGGCTTTCTTT

v_call: TRBV29-1
clone_size: -
d_call: -
cdr3_length: 13
j_call: TRBJ1-1
cdr3_aa: CSVESRFNTEAFF
cdr3_nt: TGCAGCGTTGAGAGTCGATTTAACACTGAAGCTTTCTTT

v_call: TRBV7-9
clone_size: -
d_call: TRBD1
cdr3_length: 17
j_call: TRBJ2-7
cdr3_aa: CSSSLSLGGQGAFEQYF
cdr3_nt: TGTTCCAGCAGCTTATCTCTTGGGGGACAGGGGGCCTTCGAGCAGTACTTC

v_call: TRBV5-6
clone_size: -
d_call: -
cdr3_length: 16
j_call: TRBJ2-7
cdr3_aa: CASSFTSYSRTYEQYF
cdr3_nt: TGTGCCAGCAGCTTCACCTCTTATTCGAGGACCTACGAGCAGTACTTC

v_call: TRBV9
clone_size: -
d_call: -
cdr3_length: 15
j_call: TRBJ2-3
cdr3_aa: CASSVDLGARGTQYF
cdr3_nt: TGTGCCAGCAGCGTAGATTTAGGGGCGCGAGGTACGCAGTATTTT

v_call: TRBV6-1
clone_size: -
d_call: -
cdr3_length: 15
j_call: TRBJ2-7
cdr3_aa: CASTRLDTGSYEQYF
cdr3_nt: TGTGCCAGCACCCGTCTTGATACCGGCTCCTACGAGCAGTACTTC

v_call: TRBV13
clone_size: -
d_call: -
cdr3_length: 11
j_call: TRBJ2-2
cdr3_aa: CASRAGGELFF
cdr3_nt: TGTGCCAGCAGAGCGGGCGGGGAGCTGTTTTTT

v_call: TRBV9
clone_size: -
d_call: -
cdr3_length: 14
j_call: TRBJ1-1
cdr3_aa: CASSVTGTPTEAFF
cdr3_nt: TGTGCCAGCAGCGTCACAGGAACACCTACAGAAGCTTTCTTT

v_call: TRBV5-6
clone_size: once
d_call: -
cdr3_length: 14
j_call: TRBJ2-7
cdr3_aa: CASSFPGRDYEQYF
cdr3_nt: TGTGCCAGCAGCTTTCCAGGTAGGGACTACGAGCAGTACTTC

v_call: TRBV5-1
clone_size: -
d_call: TRBD1
cdr3_length: 14
j_call: TRBJ2-3
cdr3_aa: CASSDRVRTDTQYF
cdr3_nt: TGCGCCAGCAGTGACAGGGTGAGAACAGATACGCAGTATTTT

v_call: TRBV7-9
clone_size: -
d_call: TRBD1
cdr3_length: 14
j_call: TRBJ2-7
cdr3_aa: CASSSGQGGYEQYF
cdr3_nt: TGTGCCAGCAGCTCAGGACAGGGAGGATACGAGCAGTACTTC

v_call: TRBV9
clone_size: -
d_call: -
cdr3_length: 14
j_call: TRBJ2-6
cdr3_aa: CASNRDSGANVLTF
cdr3_nt: TGTGCCAGCAACAGAGACTCTGGGGCCAACGTCCTGACTTTC

v_call: TRBV12-5
clone_size: -
d_call: TRBD1
cdr3_length: 13
j_call: TRBJ2-7
cdr3_aa: CASGRDSRYEQYF
cdr3_nt: TGTGCTAGTGGTAGGGACAGCCGCTACGAGCAGTACTTC

v_call: TRBV5-1
clone_size: -
d_call: -
cdr3_length: 15
j_call: TRBJ2-3
cdr3_aa: CASSLEGIGADTQYF
cdr3_nt: TGCGCCAGCAGCTTGGAGGGGATTGGTGCAGATACGCAGTATTTT

v_call: TRBV9
clone_size: -
d_call: TRBD1
cdr3_length: 15
j_call: TRBJ1-2
cdr3_aa: CASSVGQEPFYGYTF
cdr3_nt: TGTGCCAGCAGCGTCGGACAGGAGCCCTTCTATGGCTACACCTTC

v_call: TRBV11-2
clone_size: -
d_call: -
cdr3_length: 15
j_call: TRBJ2-7
cdr3_aa: CASSRETGGTYEQYF
cdr3_nt: TGTGCCAGCAGCAGGGAGACAGGTGGGACCTACGAGCAGTACTTC

v_call: TRBV5-6
clone_size: -
d_call: -
cdr3_length: 11
j_call: TRBJ1-1
cdr3_aa: CASSFRYEAFF
cdr3_nt: TGTGCCAGCAGCTTCAGGTATGAAGCTTTCTTT

v_call: TRBV27
clone_size: -
d_call: TRBD1
cdr3_length: 16
j_call: TRBJ1-2
cdr3_aa: CASSLRGTGVNYGYTF
cdr3_nt: TGTGCCAGCAGCCTTAGGGGGACAGGGGTTAACTATGGCTACACCTTC

v_call: TRBV19
clone_size: -
d_call: TRBD1
cdr3_length: 14
j_call: TRBJ1-2
cdr3_aa: CASSLTGTGNGYTF
cdr3_nt: TGTGCCAGTAGTCTCACCGGGACAGGGAATGGCTACACCTTC

v_call: TRBV2
clone_size: -
d_call: TRBD2
cdr3_length: 17
j_call: TRBJ2-1
cdr3_aa: CASRVGLAGASYNEQFF
cdr3_nt: TGTGCCAGCAGGGTAGGACTAGCGGGAGCCTCCTACAATGAGCAGTTCTTC

v_call: TRBV6-5
clone_size: few
d_call: -
cdr3_length: 14
j_call: TRBJ2-5
cdr3_aa: CASSYRLAGETQYF
cdr3_nt: TGTGCCAGCAGTTACCGGCTAGCCGGCGAGACCCAGTACTTC

v_call: TRBV7-2
clone_size: -
d_call: TRBD1
cdr3_length: 17
j_call: TRBJ1-2
cdr3_aa: CASSRTSYLGQNYGYTF
cdr3_nt: TGTGCCAGCAGCCGAACTTCTTACCTGGGACAGAACTATGGCTACACCTTC

v_call: TRBV2
clone_size: -
d_call: TRBD1
cdr3_length: 12
j_call: TRBJ1-4
cdr3_aa: CASTGGNEKLFF
cdr3_nt: TGTGCCAGCACAGGGGGCAACGAAAAACTGTTTTTT

v_call: TRBV19
clone_size: few
d_call: -
cdr3_length: 13
j_call: TRBJ2-7
cdr3_aa: CASSAYGSYEQYF
cdr3_nt: TGTGCCAGTAGTGCTTACGGTTCCTACGAGCAGTACTTC

v_call: TRBV9
clone_size: -
d_call: -
cdr3_length: 14
j_call: TRBJ1-2
cdr3_aa: CASSRTDNSWGYTF
cdr3_nt: TGTGCCAGCAGTCGAACAGACAACTCCTGGGGCTACACCTTC

v_call: TRBV29-1
clone_size: once
d_call: -
cdr3_length: 15
j_call: TRBJ1-1
cdr3_aa: CSVPSKGAMNTEAFF
cdr3_nt: TGCAGCGTTCCGTCCAAAGGGGCGATGAACACTGAAGCTTTCTTT

v_call: TRBV6-5
clone_size: once
d_call: -
cdr3_length: 11
j_call: TRBJ2-3
cdr3_aa: CASGHSGTQYF
cdr3_nt: TGTGCCAGCGGACATTCGGGTACGCAGTATTTT

v_call: TRBV5-1
clone_size: few
d_call: TRBD2
cdr3_length: 14
j_call: TRBJ2-1
cdr3_aa: CASSSTSGTNEQFF
cdr3_nt: TGCGCCAGCAGCTCCACTAGCGGGACCAATGAGCAGTTCTTC

v_call: TRBV7-6
clone_size: once
d_call: -
cdr3_length: 18
j_call: TRBJ1-2
cdr3_aa: CASSLGTNPGDLSGGYTF
cdr3_nt: TGTGCCAGCAGCTTAGGGACAAACCCTGGAGATTTATCTGGAGGCTACACCTTC

v_call: TRBV5-6
clone_size: -
d_call: -
cdr3_length: 13
j_call: TRBJ1-2
cdr3_aa: CASSFRSGDGYTF
cdr3_nt: TGTGCCAGCAGCTTTCGATCGGGAGATGGCTACACCTTC

v_call: TRBV23-1
clone_size: -
d_call: TRBD1
cdr3_length: 13
j_call: TRBJ1-2
cdr3_aa: CASSKTGSYGYTF
cdr3_nt: TGCGCCAGCAGTAAGACAGGGTCCTATGGCTACACCTTC

v_call: TRBV7-2
clone_size: -
d_call: -
cdr3_length: 15
j_call: TRBJ2-5
cdr3_aa: CASSTGGLGGETQYF
cdr3_nt: TGTGCCAGCAGCACTGGTGGACTAGGGGGAGAGACCCAGTACTTC